A selection of T cell receptor beta chains follows, all from one sample in a study of blood T cell repertoires in COVID-19. Profiling relied on immunoSEQ multiplex PCR, and the TCRdb table lists in-frame clones only, not all of them. The sample consists of 100,000 to 150,000 clones, around 85% of them appearing once. Source material: peripheral blood. The source of these receptors is a woman over 75 with COVID-19, enrolled during active disease. Each CDR3 is given with its conserved first and last residue. D genes are given only for firm matches. The size field is filled for only some rows; it gives once, few, many or a size class.

NA	NA	TRBV2	TRBJ1-4	CASRQDKLFF	TGTGCCAGCAGGCAGGATAAACTGTTTTTT
NA	NA	TRBV7-9	TRBJ2-2	CASSLPSGNTGELFF	TGTGCCAGCAGCCTCCCGAGCGGGAACACCGGGGAGCTGTTTTTT
NA	TRBD1	TRBV19	TRBJ2-7	CASSGTAHYEQYF	TGTGCCAGTTCCGGGACAGCCCATTACGAGCAGTACTTC
NA	NA	TRBV12-3/TRBV12-4	TRBJ2-7	CASSRGGEQYF	TGTGCCAGCAGCAGGGGTGGCGAGCAGTACTTC
few	TRBD2	TRBV4-1	TRBJ2-3	CASSQLAGGTDTQYF	TGCGCCAGCAGCCAGTTAGCGGGAGGTACAGATACGCAGTATTTT
NA	NA	TRBV15	TRBJ2-4	CATSRDPVPLAKNIQYF	TGTGCCACCAGCAGAGATCCGGTACCGCTAGCCAAAAACATTCAGTACTTC
NA	NA	TRBV15	TRBJ1-4	CASAGSPSEKLFF	TGTGCCTCTGCCGGGTCCCCCTCTGAAAAACTGTTTTTT
NA	TRBD2	TRBV3-1/TRBV3-2	TRBJ2-2	CASSQGLAAGELFF	TGTGCCAGCAGCCAGGGACTAGCTGCCGGGGAGCTGTTTTTT
NA	NA	TRBV19	TRBJ2-1	CASSSNRYNEQFF	TGTGCCAGTAGTAGTAACAGATACAATGAGCAGTTCTTC
NA	TRBD1	TRBV19	TRBJ2-1	CASLGTGSSDEQFF	TGTGCCAGCCTCGGGACAGGGAGTAGCGATGAGCAGTTCTTC
NA	NA	TRBV7-2	TRBJ1-1	CASSRGGENTEAFF	TGTGCCAGCAGCCGTGGGGGGGAGAACACTGAAGCTTTCTTT
NA	TRBD2	TRBV6-1	TRBJ2-7	CASSDLAGYYEQYF	TGTGCCAGCAGTGATCTAGCGGGATACTACGAGCAGTACTTC
NA	TRBD1	TRBV6-5	TRBJ1-5	CASSYTGQENQPQHF	TGTGCCAGCAGTTACACTGGACAGGAAAATCAGCCCCAGCATTTT
once	NA	TRBV19	TRBJ2-2	CASSMAGGGELFF	TGTGCCAGTAGTATGGCAGGAGGCGGGGAGCTGTTTTTT
NA	NA	TRBV2	TRBJ1-2	CASIASETNYGYTF	TGTGCCAGCATAGCGTCAGAAACTAACTATGGCTACACCTTC
NA	TRBD1	TRBV27	TRBJ2-2	CASSLGTGGPGELFF	TGTGCCAGCAGTTTAGGGACAGGGGGACCCGGGGAGCTGTTTTTT
NA	TRBD1	TRBV2	TRBJ2-1	CASRLGQGTYNEQFF	TGTGCCAGCAGACTTGGACAGGGCACCTACAATGAGCAGTTCTTC
NA	TRBD2	TRBV19	TRBJ2-1	CASRPGTSPYNEQFF	TGTGCCAGTAGGCCCGGGACTAGCCCGTACAATGAGCAGTTCTTC
NA	TRBD1	TRBV29-1	TRBJ2-5	CSVEDRWSGGPGETQYF	TGCAGCGTTGAAGATAGATGGTCAGGGGGCCCTGGAGAGACCCAGTACTTC
NA	TRBD1	TRBV7-9	TRBJ2-2	CASRWDRANTGELFF	TGTGCCAGCAGATGGGACAGGGCTAACACCGGGGAGCTGTTTTTT
NA	NA	TRBV19	TRBJ1-2	CASTYSGVNYGYTF	TGTGCCAGTACCTATTCCGGAGTTAACTATGGCTACACCTTC
NA	NA	TRBV18	TRBJ1-1	CASSQQGNDEAFF	TGTGCCAGCTCACAACAGGGAAATGATGAAGCTTTCTTT
once	NA	TRBV7-2	TRBJ1-2	CASSLEGRGWNYGYTF	TGTGCCAGCAGCTTAGAAGGGCGGGGTTGGAACTATGGCTACACCTTC
NA	NA	TRBV7-2	TRBJ2-1	CASSLRLRDRQFF	TGTGCCAGCAGCTTAAGGTTGCGGGATAGGCAGTTCTTC